The 26 T cell receptor beta chains given below trace back to one sample, sequenced in a study of blood T cell repertoires in COVID-19 (TCRdb year 2020). The library was made by the immunoSEQ multiplex PCR assay. This immuneACCESS table, as held by TCRdb, lists in-frame sequences with V and J called but not all clones. Of the missing ones, under half trace to an unresolved V gene in checked studies; the others have no known cause. The sample table holds about 100,000 clones, of which 65% to 75% were seen once. The ten largest clones add up to roughly 6% of the sample. The specimen was peripheral blood. Receptors originate from an elderly man with acute or convalescent COVID-19.

The V gene is TRBV9, the J gene TRBJ2-5; 10 positions match TRBD1. With 4 bases clipped from V and 3 bases from J, the junction kept 3 bases outside the gene matches. CDR3 length: 14 amino acids. The germline V gene has CDR1 SGDLS and CDR2 YYNGEE. The CDR3 coding sequence is TGTGCCAGCAGCCCCGGGACAGGGGAAGAGACCCAGTACTTC. Its protein is CASSPGTGEETQYF.

V and J are TRBV5-1 and TRBJ2-1; TRBD2 matches 7 bases. This CDR3 is 20 amino acids long. Germline lookup yields CDR1 SGHRS and CDR2 YFSETQ. After removal of 3 bases from V and 7 bases from J, the junction contained 25 bases not matched to a gene. The CDR3 region is CASSSRRGGVAPGVENEQFF. The CDR3 nucleotides read TGCGCCAGCAGCTCCAGGCGGGGAGGGGTGGCGCCGGGAGTTGAGAATGAGCAGTTCTTC.

The rearrangement joins TRBV27 to TRBJ2-5, with 7 bases matching TRBD2. This CDR3 region has 14 residues. V lost 3 bases, J lost 4 bases, and 5 bases stayed unmatched. CDR1 MNHEY and CDR2 SMNVEV come from the germline V gene (reference sequence). Here the CDR3 reads CASSLGGSRETQYF. CDR3 nucleotide sequence: TGTGCCAGCAGTTTGGGCGGGAGTAGAGAGACCCAGTACTTC.

Comments on this clone: Relative to the germline gene, one junction end is altered; a read error may explain this. The chain combines TRBV9 with TRBJ1-5; the D gene is possibly TRBD1 (6 bases). This CDR3 spans 14 amino acids. Germline loops: CDR1 SGDLS, CDR2 YYNGEE. The CDR3 here is CASSEWGGKQPQHF. CDR3 DNA: TGTGCCAGCAGCGAGTGGGGGGGCAAGCAGCCCCAGCATTTT.

The chain couples TRBV5-1 to TRBJ2-2, with D tentatively TRBD1 (6 bases). Germline CDR1 reads SGHRS; CDR2 reads YFSETQ. V lost 1 base to trimming and J lost 8 bases, with 12 bases between them. The CDR3 extends over 14 amino acids. The chain's CDR3 is CASSLMGAQGELFF. CDR3 coding DNA: TGCGCCAGCAGCTTGATGGGGGCGCAGGGGGAGCTGTTTTTT.

This chain links TRBV6-1 with TRBJ2-3; 11 nucleotides agree with TRBD2. Germline loops: CDR1 MNHNS, CDR2 SASEGT. J lost 6 bases, V lost 1 base, and 6 bases had no gene match. There are 16 residues in the CDR3. The CDR3 here is CASSEGLAGSGDTQYF. The DNA for the CDR3 is TGTGCCAGCAGTGAAGGACTAGCGGGGTCCGGCGATACGCAGTATTTT.

This sequence joins TRBV7-2 and TRBJ2-5; D might be TRBD2 (6 bases). The CDR3 totals 15 residues. V was pared by 5 bases and J by 5 bases, with 18 bases between. Germline V gives CDR1 SGHTA, CDR2 FQGNSA. The CDR3, as DNA: TGTGCCAGCAGCCTAAGCGCCTACGGGACTGAGACCCAGTACTTC. Translating gives CASSLSAYGTETQYF.

The V and J genes are TRBV5-1 and TRBJ2-2, with 9 bases identical to TRBD1. V gave up 4 bases and J gave up 4 bases; unmatched junction bases: 5. This CDR3 spans 15 amino acids. CDR1 is SGHRS and CDR2 is YFSETQ in the germline V gene. The CDR3 loop reads CASSQWDRATGELFF. The CDR3 region has the DNA TGCGCCAGCAGCCAATGGGACAGGGCCACCGGGGAGCTGTTTTTT.

V gene TRBV5-8 combines with J gene TRBJ2-5; D call uncertain. V lost 6 bases and J lost 7, with 10 bases in between. This CDR3 contains 11 residues. Germline CDR1 and CDR2: SGHTS and YDEGEE. The CDR3 region is CASTEFGTQYF. DNA for the CDR3: TGTGCCAGCACGGAGTTCGGGACCCAGTACTTC.

The chain has TRBV28 and TRBJ2-1; D gene uncertain. The V end lost 7 bases, the J end lost 5 bases, and 9 bases lay between the germline ends. CDR1 is MDHEN and CDR2 is SYDVKM in the germline V gene. This CDR3 contains 12 residues. CDR3 DNA: TGTGCCAGCAACCCCACTCACAATGAGCAGTTCTTC. It translates to CASNPTHNEQFF.

CDR3 sequence reads: CASSPETGDGEQYF. The CDR3 region has the DNA TGTGCCAGCTCACCAGAGACAGGGGACGGGGAGCAGTACTTC. The J gene is TRBJ2-7, the V gene TRBV18; 8 bases align to TRBD1. This CDR3 has 14 amino acids. Germline V gene lookup returns CDR1 KGHSH and CDR2 LQKENI. With V trimmed by 2 bases and J by 7 bases, 7 bases remained unmatched. The full variable domain, its missing parts supplied by reference TRBV18 and TRBJ2-7, is NAGVMQNPRHLVRRRGQEARLRCSPMKGHSHVYWYRQLPEEGLKFMVYLQKENIIDESGMPKERFSAEFPKEGPSILRIQQVVRGDSAAYFCASSPETGDGEQYFGPGTRLTVT.

The sample holds a few counts of this clone. The chain employs TRBV5-6 and TRBJ2-1, with 10 bases aligning to TRBD1. V gave up 0 bases and J gave up 9 bases; unmatched junction bases: 6. CDR1 SGHDT and CDR2 YYEEEE come from the germline V gene. The CDR3 is made up of 15 amino acids. The CDR3 DNA follows: TGTGCCAGCAGCTTGGCCGTGGGACAGGGGAGTGAGCAGTTCTTC. Translating gives CASSLAVGQGSEQFF.

The rearrangement uses TRBV7-9 and TRBJ2-1; TRBD2 matches at 9 bases. The CDR3 is 16 residues long. Trimming removed 3 bases from V and 8 bases from J; junction bases left unmatched: 11. The germline V gene has CDR1 SEHNR and CDR2 FQNEAQ (reference sequence). CDR3 in amino acids: CASSFTLAGVRDEQFF. The CDR3 bases are TGTGCCAGCAGCTTTACGTTAGCGGGAGTTCGGGATGAGCAGTTCTTC.

This chain uses TRBV2 with TRBJ1-1; D is possibly TRBD1 (6 bases). CDR1 is SNHLY and CDR2 is FYNNEI in the germline V gene. The ends were cut back, 7 bases at V and 1 base at J, with 13 bases in the middle. The CDR3 is made up of 14 amino acids. This CDR3 reads CASTPTGWNTEAFF. In nucleotides, the CDR3 is TGTGCCAGCACCCCGACAGGTTGGAACACTGAAGCTTTCTTT.

The chain carries TRBV7-2 and TRBJ2-1; 9 bases fit TRBD1. The germline CDR1 and CDR2 sequences are SGHTA and FQGNSA. Trimming removed 2 bases from V and 6 bases from J; junction bases left unmatched: 5. The CDR3 runs 15 residues. The CDR3 DNA sequence: TGTGCCAGCAGCTTACGGGGACAGGGTATCAATGAGCAGTTCTTC. The encoded protein is CASSLRGQGINEQFF.

The chain is built from TRBV6-6 and TRBJ2-7, with TRBD1 matching over 10 bases. Germline-derived CDR1 and CDR2 are MNHNY and SVGAGI (reference sequence). This CDR3 region has 17 residues. Trimming removed 5 bases from V and 6 bases from J; junction bases left unmatched: 16. The CDR3 DNA reads TGTGCCAGCAGTCAGACCGGGACAGGGGCTCGAAAAGGCGAGCAGTACTTC. This translates into CASSQTGTGARKGEQYF.

The chain combines TRBV6-1 with TRBJ2-5, with TRBD2 identical over 7 bases. CDR1 is MNHNS, CDR2 SASEGT, per germline. The CDR3 covers 15 residues. V lost 7 bases to trimming and J lost 5 bases; unmatched junction nucleotides: 13. CDR3 sequence reads: CASILALRGGETQYF. The DNA of the CDR3 is TGTGCCAGCATCCTAGCGCTAAGGGGAGGGGAGACCCAGTACTTC.

The genes are TRBV24-1 and TRBJ2-3, with 10 bases matching TRBD2. Germline V gene sequence: CDR1 KGHDR, CDR2 SFDVKD. Trimming at V came to 4 bases and at J to 2 bases, leaving 5 bases not matched to a gene. The length of the CDR3 is 16 residues. CDR3 sequence: CATSDPSGRVTDTQYF. As DNA, the CDR3 is TGTGCCACCAGTGACCCAAGCGGGAGGGTCACAGATACGCAGTATTTT.

This clone was counted only a few times. The V call is TRBV19, the J call TRBJ1-2; maybe TRBD1 (5 bases). Trimming shortened V by 4 bases and J by 3 bases, and 9 bases separated the two germline ends. Per the germline V gene, CDR1 is LNHDA and CDR2 is SQIVND (reference sequence). The CDR3 loop spans 13 amino acids. The CDR3 DNA follows: TGTGCCAGTAGTACGGACACCTACTATGGCTACACCTTC. Its translation: CASSTDTYYGYTF. The full variable domain, rest sourced from reference TRBV19 and TRBJ1-2, is DGGITQSPKYLFRKEGQNVTLSCEQNLNHDAMYWYRQDPGQGLRLIYYSQIVNDFQKGDIAEGYSVSREKKESFPLTVTSAQKNPTAFYLCASSTDTYYGYTFGSGTRLTVV.

The chain has TRBV12-3 or TRBV12-4 and TRBJ2-1, with a tentative D call TRBD2 (6 bases). CDR3 length equals 11 residues. Between the trimmed V and J ends, which lost 11 bases and 7 bases, there was a span of 12 bases. The DNA of the CDR3 is TGTGCCGAGGGCCGGGGGAATGAGCAGTTCTTC. It specifies CAEGRGNEQFF.

A few counts support this clone. This chain uses TRBV7-2 with TRBJ1-2, with 9 bases lining up with TRBD1. V shed 5 bases, J shed 4 bases, and the junction held 5 bases outside the gene matches. Germline loops: CDR1 SGHTA, CDR2 FQGNSA. The CDR3 extends over 14 amino acids. As DNA, the CDR3 is TGTGCCAGCAGCCAAATGGGACAGGGCTATGGCTACACCTTC. Its translation: CASSQMGQGYGYTF. Full variable domain (rest looked up from reference TRBV7-2 and TRBJ1-2): GAGVSQSPSNKVTEKGKDVELRCDPISGHTALYWYRQSLGQGLEFLIYFQGNSAPDKSGLPSDRFSAERTGGSVSTLTIQRTQQEDSAVYLCASSQMGQGYGYTFGSGTRLTVV.

The chain uses TRBV7-9 and TRBJ1-3; no reliable D call. CDR3 length: 15 residues. Between the trimmed V and J ends, which lost 5 bases and 0 bases, there was a span of 11 bases. Looked up from germline, CDR1 is SEHNR and CDR2 is FQNEAQ (reference sequence). This CDR3 is CASSRTAFSGNTIYF. In nucleotides, the CDR3 is TGTGCCAGCAGCCGTACAGCCTTCTCTGGAAACACCATATATTTT.

This chain connects TRBV28 to TRBJ1-6; D remains ambiguous. The CDR3 runs 11 residues. Germline loops: CDR1 MDHEN, CDR2 SYDVKM. Trimming stripped 6 bases from V and 8 bases from J, with 5 bases between. CDR3 nucleotide sequence: TGTGCCAGCAGCCTTCATTCACCCCTCCACTTT. Translation: CASSLHSPLHF.

V usage is TRBV2 and J usage is TRBJ2-1; 12 bases match TRBD2. Germline trimming cut 5 bases from V and 3 bases from J; bases unmatched to any gene: 2. The V gene's germline CDR1 is SNHLY and CDR2 FYNNEI. The CDR3 spans 15 residues. The CDR3 region is CASSQGLAGYNEQFF. In DNA form, the CDR3 reads TGTGCCAGCAGTCAGGGACTAGCGGGCTACAATGAGCAGTTCTTC.

The chain links TRBV4-1 to TRBJ1-1; TRBD1 might be the D (5 bases). CDR3 length equals 16 residues. The germline V gene encodes CDR1 MGHRA and CDR2 YSYEKL. Trimming stripped 5 bases from V and 0 bases from J, with 16 bases between. The CDR3 is CASSTAGGGMNTEAFF. CDR3 DNA: TGCGCCAGCAGCACTGCCGGGGGGGGAATGAACACTGAAGCTTTCTTT.

This clone appeared a few times. The CDR3 loop is CASSVGGLAIAGELFF. CDR3 nucleotides: TGTGCCAGCAGCGTAGGGGGACTAGCAATAGCCGGGGAGCTGTTTTTT. The V call is TRBV9, the J call TRBJ2-2; 9 positions match TRBD2. The V and J ends lost 0 bases and 6 bases, in that order; junction bases with no gene match: 6. Germline values: CDR1 SGDLS, CDR2 YYNGEE. This CDR3 is built from 16 residues.